This paragraph covers one TCR beta chain sequence. Its target is not known. The data were taken from a study of long-term antiretroviral therapy in people with HIV. Whole-study findings and limits: Every time point showed a repertoire led by clones expanded before ART.

Version v3.0 of the immunoSEQ assay was performed at survey level. Sequencing was performed with immunoSEQ multiplex PCR; in TCRdb, only in-frame clones are kept and a portion is missing. Of about 28,000 clones in the sample, 84% were seen once. Per donor, at least one pre-ART and at least two post-ART PBMC samples were obtained. V was pared by 0 bases and J by 0 bases, with 12 bases of the junction left unmatched. The CDR3 sequence is 20 residues long. Germline assignment: CDR1 SGHRS and CDR2 YFSETQ. The origin of this receptor is a man between 18 and 29 years old with HIV. Sequenced material: unsorted PBMCs, taken 0.4 years after starting antiretroviral therapy. The chain is built from TRBV5-1 and TRBJ2-7, with 13 bases that match TRBD2. CDR3 sequence reads: CASSLGDRTSGSRFSYEQYF. CDR3 bases: TGCGCCAGCAGCTTGGGGGACCGGACTAGCGGGAGTCGATTCTCCTACGAGCAGTACTTC.